The clone carrying this TCR beta chain showed up just a few times. In germline, CDR1 is MNHNY, CDR2 SVGAGI (reference sequence). This CDR3 has 13 residues. Trimming pared 0 bases from V and 16 bases from J, leaving 15 bases between. The data were produced by immunoSEQ multiplex PCR, yet TCRdb's version contains in-frame clones alone and is incomplete. The sample lists hundreds of thousands of clones, approximately 86% occurring once. The record originates from a study of Ad26.COV2.S vaccination and SARS-CoV-2 variants. Study information: Into the muscle, Ad26.COV2.S was dosed once or twice, 56 days apart.

Treatment specified: some 20 received Ad26.COV2.S at low or high dose, single or two shots; about 5 received placebo; per-sample allocation not given. All samples were drawn on day 63, counting from the first vaccine or placebo injection. Boston provided a donor who was an adult aged 18-55 years. The TCR sequence derives from a person between 18 and 60 years old who received the Ad26.COV2.S COVID-19 vaccine or a placebo. V is TRBV6-6 and J is TRBJ1-4, with D hard to call. The sequencing here drew on peripheral blood, taken in a trial of Ad26.COV2.S vaccine versus placebo. The CDR3 sequence is CASSYSSTAVGFF. CDR3 coding DNA: TGTGCCAGCAGTTACTCGTCAACGGCGGTAGGGTTTTTT.